The 22 T cell receptor beta chains below all came from one sample that was sequenced in a study of blood T cell repertoires in COVID-19 (dated by TCRdb to about 2020). Library creation used the immunoSEQ multiplex PCR assay. Held by TCRdb, this immuneACCESS table contains in-frame sequences only and omits some clones. Under half of the omission traces to an unresolved V gene where checked; the cause of the rest is unknown. The sample includes about 80,000 clones, with around 90% observed a single time. The ten largest account for 4.3% of the sample. The sequenced sample consisted of peripheral blood. These receptors came from a woman older than 75 with active or convalescent COVID-19.

The chain has TRBV28 and TRBJ2-5; the match to TRBD2 covers 9 bases. CDR3 length: 15 residues. The V segment lost 4 bases and the J segment 5 bases; nucleotides outside the gene matches: 8. The germline V gene encodes CDR1 MDHEN and CDR2 SYDVKM. This chain's CDR3 is CASSSSGRYVETQYF. In nucleotides, the CDR3 is TGTGCCAGCAGTTCGAGCGGGAGGTACGTGGAGACCCAGTACTTC. The full variable domain, completed using reference TRBV28 and TRBJ2-5, is DVKVTQSSRYLVKRTGEKVFLECVQDMDHENMFWYRQDPGLGLRLIYFSYDVKMKEKGDIPEGYSVSREKKERFSLILESASTNQTSMYLCASSSSGRYVETQYFGPGTRLLVL.

The chain combines TRBV27 with TRBJ2-3, with 11 bases lining up with TRBD2. The CDR3 length is 15 residues. From germline, CDR1 is MNHEY and CDR2 SMNVEV (reference sequence). V shed 5 bases, J shed 6 bases, and the junction held 7 bases outside the gene matches. The CDR3 bases are TGTGCCAGCAGTAGTAGCGGGAGGGCCGGGGATACGCAGTATTTT. Translated, it gives CASSSSGRAGDTQYF.

This chain joins TRBV2 and TRBJ2-1; possibly TRBD2 for D (5 bases). This CDR3 has 15 amino acids. Germline CDR1 SNHLY, CDR2 FYNNEI. V shed 2 bases and J shed 0 bases, with 8 bases lying between them. CDR3 region: CASSELGSSYNEQFF. CDR3 coding DNA: TGTGCCAGCAGTGAATTGGGGAGCTCCTACAATGAGCAGTTCTTC.

As DNA, the CDR3 is TGCAGCGTTGCTAACACTGAAGCTTTCTTT. It codes for CSVANTEAFF. This chain joins TRBV29-1 and TRBJ1-1; no firm D call. The germline gives CDR1 SQVTM, CDR2 ANQGSEA. Trimming stripped 4 bases from V and 2 bases from J, with 2 bases between. The CDR3 loop spans 10 amino acids.

Note on this clone: The same CDR3 also results from other DNA sequences found in this sample. The chain recombines TRBV7-3 with TRBJ2-3, with D possibly matching TRBD1 (5 bases). With 2 bases removed from V and 6 bases from J, the gap between germline ends came to 9 bases. The germline CDR1 and CDR2 sequences are SGHTA and FQGTGA. This CDR3 has 13 residues. CDR3 amino acids: CASSLSGPDTQYF. CDR3 in DNA: TGTGCCAGCAGCTTATCAGGGCCGGATACGCAGTATTTT.

The chain joins TRBV5-1 to TRBJ2-7; 11 nucleotides align to TRBD2. This CDR3 contains 15 residues. Germline V CDR1 and CDR2: SGHRS, YFSETQ. After removal of 0 bases from V and 4 bases from J, the junction contained 3 bases not matched to a gene. DNA for the CDR3: TGCGCCAGCAGCTTGGGCATAGCGGGGGGGTACGAGCAGTACTTC. It yields the protein CASSLGIAGGYEQYF.

The CDR3 DNA follows: TGTGCCAGCAGTTTATATGTCGGACAGACAGTGAACACTGAAGCTTTCTTT. This gives the protein CASSLYVGQTVNTEAFF. The rearrangement uses TRBV28 and TRBJ1-1; tentatively, D is TRBD1 (6 bases). CDR3 size: 17 residues. Germline assignment: CDR1 MDHEN and CDR2 SYDVKM. Trimming pared 1 base from V and 0 bases from J, leaving 15 bases between.

CDR3 coding DNA: TGTGCCACCTCCGAACTGGGACAGGGATACGAGCAGTACTTC. Translation: CATSELGQGYEQYF. This sequence joins TRBV28 and TRBJ2-7; 9 bases align to TRBD1. The CDR3 length is 14 residues. In germline, CDR1 is MDHEN, CDR2 SYDVKM. V dropped 10 bases and J dropped 4; count of bases not matched to a gene: 11.

The chain joins TRBV12-3 or TRBV12-4 to TRBJ1-1, with D perhaps TRBD1 (5 bases). Trimming stripped 6 bases from V and 5 bases from J, with 13 bases between. This CDR3 is 13 amino acids long. The CDR3 protein is CASSTGAGTEAFF. In nucleotides, the CDR3 is TGTGCCAGCAGCACGGGAGCAGGGACTGAAGCTTTCTTT.

V gene TRBV19 combines with J gene TRBJ1-5, with D unclear. The CDR3 spans 17 residues. Trimming removed 0 bases at V and 4 bases at J, with 16 bases between. Germline V gene lookup returns CDR1 LNHDA and CDR2 SQIVND (reference sequence). This CDR3 reads CASSIDHSTGRNQPQHF. CDR3 in DNA: TGTGCCAGTAGTATAGATCATAGTACTGGCAGGAATCAGCCCCAGCATTTT. The full variable domain, its missing parts supplied by reference TRBV19 and TRBJ1-5, is DGGITQSPKYLFRKEGQNVTLSCEQNLNHDAMYWYRQDPGQGLRLIYYSQIVNDFQKGDIAEGYSVSREKKESFPLTVTSAQKNPTAFYLCASSIDHSTGRNQPQHFGDGTRLSIL.

The chain links TRBV3-1 (or the pseudogene TRBV3-2) to TRBJ2-7; tentative D call: TRBD2 (6 bases). The CDR3 contains 11 residues. Trimming removed 6 bases at V and 5 bases at J, with 8 bases between. The V gene's germline CDR1 is LGHDT and CDR2 YNNKEL (reference sequence). In DNA, the CDR3 is TGTGCCAGCAGGCAGCGGGACGAGCAGTACTTC. Encoded protein: CASRQRDEQYF.

The genes are TRBV12-3 or TRBV12-4 and TRBJ1-2; possible D gene TRBD1, 5 bases. There are 13 residues in the CDR3. Trimming left V 5 bases short and J 4 bases short, with 11 bases between. The CDR3: CASSLGQAYGYTF. The CDR3 nucleotides read TGTGCCAGCAGTCTGGGGCAGGCCTATGGCTACACCTTC.

The chain carries TRBV6-1 and TRBJ1-1; maybe TRBD1 (5 bases). CDR1 and CDR2 (germline): MNHNS, SASEGT. The CDR3 has 13 amino acids. V lost 2 bases and J 5 bases, leaving 9 bases between the germline ends. The CDR3 loop reads CASSELQGTEAFF. CDR3 coding DNA: TGTGCCAGCAGTGAACTCCAGGGAACTGAAGCTTTCTTT.

The rearrangement links TRBV12-3 or TRBV12-4 to TRBJ1-2; TRBD1 matches at 8 bases. This CDR3 spans 12 amino acids. Unmatched junction bases numbered 5, after V lost 1 base and J lost 13 bases. CDR3 protein: CASSLVPGGLTF. The DNA of the CDR3 is TGTGCCAGCAGTTTAGTCCCAGGGGGCCTCACCTTC.

The chain's CDR3 is CASSYSSHRADQPQHF. CDR3 nucleotide sequence: TGTGCCAGCAGTTACTCCTCCCACAGGGCTGATCAGCCCCAGCATTTT. This chain connects TRBV6-5 to TRBJ1-5; maybe TRBD1 (6 bases). Germline-derived CDR1 and CDR2 are MNHEY and SVGAGI. Trimming removed 0 bases from V and 5 bases from J, with 14 bases in between. There are 16 residues in the CDR3.

V usage is TRBV10-3 and J usage is TRBJ1-4, with TRBD1 as a possible D gene (6 bases). Germline V CDR1 and CDR2: ENHRY, SYGVKD. Between the trimmed V and J ends, which lost 3 bases and 5 bases, there was a span of 7 bases. The CDR3 runs to 13 residues. DNA for the CDR3: TGTGCCATCAGTGAAGACAGGAATGAAAAACTGTTTTTT. It specifies CAISEDRNEKLFF.

This chain connects TRBV28 to TRBJ1-1, with 9 bases that match TRBD1. The ends lost 6 bases at V and 4 bases at J; junction bases unmatched: 6. CDR3 size: 14 residues. The V gene's germline CDR1 is MDHEN and CDR2 SYDVKM. The CDR3 DNA follows: TGTGCCAGCAGCGAAAGGACAGGGGTCACTGAAGCTTTCTTT. It yields the protein CASSERTGVTEAFF.

The CDR3 spells CASSLTLAGGARETQYF. The CDR3 DNA follows: TGTGCCAGCAGTTTAACCCTAGCGGGAGGGGCTCGGGAGACCCAGTACTTC. The chain carries TRBV27 and TRBJ2-5, with TRBD2 identical over 12 bases. Germline assignment: CDR1 MNHEY and CDR2 SMNVEV (reference sequence). The length of the CDR3 is 17 residues. The ends lost 2 bases at V and 5 bases at J; junction bases unmatched: 9.

The V call is TRBV3-1 (or the pseudogene TRBV3-2), the J call TRBJ2-1; TRBD1 aligns across 8 bases. The CDR3 sequence is 15 residues long. V lost 5 bases and J lost 10; bases outside the gene matches: 13. The germline V gene has CDR1 LGHDT and CDR2 YNNKEL (reference sequence). This chain's CDR3 is CASSRRTGSTGEQFF. CDR3 nucleotide sequence: TGTGCCAGCAGCAGAAGGACAGGGTCGACGGGGGAGCAGTTCTTC.

V usage is TRBV28 and J usage is TRBJ2-5, with 7 nucleotides matching TRBD1. Germline-derived CDR1 and CDR2 are MDHEN and SYDVKM. This CDR3 is built from 15 residues. Losses at the gene ends were 5 bases for V and 1 base for J; bases not matched to a gene: 7. The CDR3 spells CASSTTWDSQETQYF. The DNA of the CDR3 is TGTGCCAGCAGTACTACGTGGGACAGCCAAGAGACCCAGTACTTC.

This chain uses TRBV7-6 with TRBJ1-1; 8 nucleotides line up with TRBD1. The trim removed 5 bases at V and 0 bases at J, leaving 8 bases unmatched. The V gene's germline CDR1 is SGHVS and CDR2 FNYEAQ. This CDR3 has 16 amino acids. This chain's CDR3 is CASSLRTGRLNTEAFF. Here the CDR3 DNA reads TGTGCCAGCAGCCTACGGACAGGGAGGTTGAACACTGAAGCTTTCTTT. The whole variable domain, filled in from reference TRBV7-6 and TRBJ1-1, reads GAGVSQSPRYKVTKRGQDVALRCDPISGHVSLYWYRQALGQGPEFLTYFNYEAQQDKSGLPNDRFSAERPEGSISTLTIQRTEQRDSAMYRCASSLRTGRLNTEAFFGQGTRLTVV.

This clone occurred a few times. The chain has TRBV11-2 and TRBJ2-5, with 13 bases fitting TRBD2. After removal of 4 bases from V and 4 bases from J, the junction contained 6 bases not matched to a gene. The CDR3 runs 16 residues. The germline V gene encodes CDR1 SGHAT and CDR2 FQNNGV. The CDR3 coding sequence is TGTGCCAGCAGCTCACTAGCGGGAGGGCCCTCAGAGACCCAGTACTTC. This codes for CASSSLAGGPSETQYF.